This is a list of T cell receptor beta chains from one sample in a study of naive and memory T cell subsets. From the UMI-ligation and nested PCR reads, TCRdb called clonotypes with MiXCR, one entry per CDR3 protein. Found here are over 110,000 distinct CDR3 sequences, approximately 20% of them singletons; the top ten hold around 0.63%. Material: naive CD8+ T cells from blood. These receptor sequences come from a human donor in good health. CDR3s include the opening cysteine and the closing phenylalanine or tryptophan. A D gene is named only where the DNA matches it firmly. Clone size appears in some rows only: once, few, many, or a class for an expanded clone.

J | V | D | size | DNA | CDR3
TRBJ2-2 | TRBV6-2/TRBV6-3 | . | . | TGTGCCAGCAGGACCGACAGTGCGAACACCGGGGAGCTGTTTTTT | CASRTDSANTGELFF
TRBJ2-6 | TRBV27 | . | few | TGTGCCAGCAGTTTGGGGGCAGCTCATTCTGGGGCCAACGTCCTGACTTTC | CASSLGAAHSGANVLTF
TRBJ2-3 | TRBV6-5 | . | many | TGTGCCACAAGCGGCCCTGACACAGATACGCAGTATTTT | CATSGPDTDTQYF
TRBJ2-7 | TRBV27 | . | . | TGTGCCAGCCGGGGGAGCGGGCGTTCCTACGAGCAGTACTTC | CASRGSGRSYEQYF
TRBJ2-1 | TRBV4-1 | . | many | TGCGCCAGCAGCCCCCCCTCGGGGGACCATGAGCAGTTCTTC | CASSPPSGDHEQFF
TRBJ1-1 | TRBV5-1 | . | few | TGCGCCAGCAGATGGGGGGCGGACACTGAAGCTTTCTTT | CASRWGADTEAFF
TRBJ2-5 | TRBV7-3 | TRBD1 | few | TGTGCCAGCAGCTCAGCCGGGACAGGGAGTGAGACCCAGTACTTC | CASSSAGTGSETQYF
TRBJ2-3 | TRBV6-6 | . | . | TGTGCCAGCAGCCCCGGGGGTGGGACGAGCACAGATACGCAGTATTTT | CASSPGGGTSTDTQYF
TRBJ2-7 | TRBV2 | . | few | TGTGCCAGCCTTATCACTTGGGGTTACGAGCAGTACTTC | CASLITWGYEQYF
TRBJ2-2 | TRBV29-1 | . | few | TGCAGCGTTCCGTTGACGGACACCGGGGAGCTGTTTTTT | CSVPLTDTGELFF
TRBJ2-7 | TRBV6-2/TRBV6-3 | . | . | TGTGCCAGCAGTTACCTCCTCCGAGACGAGCAGTACTTC | CASSYLLRDEQYF
TRBJ2-1 | TRBV29-1 | TRBD2 | few | TGCAGCGTTGGGACTAGCGTTTCGAATGAGCAGTTCTTC | CSVGTSVSNEQFF
TRBJ1-1 | TRBV5-6 | TRBD1 | . | TGTGCCAGCAGAGGACAGGCTAACACTGAAGCTTTCTTT | CASRGQANTEAFF
TRBJ2-3 | TRBV15 | . | . | TGTGCCACCAGCGGACACAAGCGACGGCCCTTCGCAGATACGCAGTATTTT | CATSGHKRRPFADTQYF
TRBJ1-5 | TRBV6-8 | . | . | TGTGCCAGCAGGGCGATTAATCAGCCCCAGCATTTT | CASRAINQPQHF